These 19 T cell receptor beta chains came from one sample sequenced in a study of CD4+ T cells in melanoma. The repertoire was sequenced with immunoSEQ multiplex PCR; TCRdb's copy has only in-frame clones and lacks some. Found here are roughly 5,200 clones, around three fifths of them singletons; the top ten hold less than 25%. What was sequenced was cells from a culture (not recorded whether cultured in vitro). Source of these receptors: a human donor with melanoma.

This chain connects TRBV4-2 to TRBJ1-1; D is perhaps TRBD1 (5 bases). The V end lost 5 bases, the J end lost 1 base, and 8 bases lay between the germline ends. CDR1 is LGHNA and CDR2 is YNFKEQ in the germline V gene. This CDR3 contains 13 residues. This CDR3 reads CASSGHRNTEAFF. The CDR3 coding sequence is TGTGCCAGCAGCGGACACCGGAACACTGAAGCTTTCTTT.

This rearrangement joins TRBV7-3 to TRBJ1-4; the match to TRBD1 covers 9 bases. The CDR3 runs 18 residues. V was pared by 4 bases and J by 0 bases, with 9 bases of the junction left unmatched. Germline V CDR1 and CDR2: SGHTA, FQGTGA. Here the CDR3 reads CASSSQPGQGATNEKLFF. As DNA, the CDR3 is TGTGCCAGCAGCTCGCAACCGGGACAGGGAGCAACTAATGAAAAACTGTTTTTT.

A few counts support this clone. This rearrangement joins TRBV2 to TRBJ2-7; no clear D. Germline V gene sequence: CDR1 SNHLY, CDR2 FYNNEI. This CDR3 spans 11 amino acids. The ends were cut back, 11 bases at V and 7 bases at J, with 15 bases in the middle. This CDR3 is CAAFVVGEQYF. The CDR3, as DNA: TGTGCCGCGTTCGTGGTGGGGGAGCAGTACTTC.

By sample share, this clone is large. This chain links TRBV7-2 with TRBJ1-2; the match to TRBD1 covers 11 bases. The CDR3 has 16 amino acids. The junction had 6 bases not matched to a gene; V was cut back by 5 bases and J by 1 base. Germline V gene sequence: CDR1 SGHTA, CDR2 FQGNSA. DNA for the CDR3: TGTGCCAGCAGCAAAGGGACAGGGGGATATAACTATGGCTACACCTTC. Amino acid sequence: CASSKGTGGYNYGYTF.

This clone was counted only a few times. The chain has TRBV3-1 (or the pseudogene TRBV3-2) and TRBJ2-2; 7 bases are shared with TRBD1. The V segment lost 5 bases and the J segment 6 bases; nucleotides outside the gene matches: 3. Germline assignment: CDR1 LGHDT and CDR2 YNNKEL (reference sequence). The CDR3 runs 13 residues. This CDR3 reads CASSYTGAGELFF. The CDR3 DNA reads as TGTGCCAGCAGCTACACAGGGGCCGGGGAGCTGTTTTTT.

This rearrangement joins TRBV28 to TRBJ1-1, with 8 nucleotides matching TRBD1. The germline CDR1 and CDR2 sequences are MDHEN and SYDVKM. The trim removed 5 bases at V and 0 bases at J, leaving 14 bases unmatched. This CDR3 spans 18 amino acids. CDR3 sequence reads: CASSTDRDRNFMNTEAFF. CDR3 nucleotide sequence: TGTGCCAGCAGTACAGACCGGGACAGGAATTTCATGAACACTGAAGCTTTCTTT.

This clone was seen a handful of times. The CDR3 nucleotides read TGCGCCAGCAGCTCCCCGGGACAGGGGACCTACGAGCAGTACTTC. This gives the protein CASSSPGQGTYEQYF. This chain links TRBV5-1 with TRBJ2-7, with 10 bases fitting TRBD1. V lost 3 bases to trimming and J lost 2 bases; unmatched junction nucleotides: 5. Looked up from germline, CDR1 is SGHRS and CDR2 is YFSETQ. CDR3 size: 15 residues. The full variable domain, rest sourced from reference TRBV5-1 and TRBJ2-7, is KAGVTQTPRYLIKTRGQQVTLSCSPISGHRSVSWYQQTPGQGLQFLFEYFSETQRNKGNFPGRFSGRQFSNSRSEMNVSTLELGDSALYLCASSSPGQGTYEQYFGPGTRLTVT.

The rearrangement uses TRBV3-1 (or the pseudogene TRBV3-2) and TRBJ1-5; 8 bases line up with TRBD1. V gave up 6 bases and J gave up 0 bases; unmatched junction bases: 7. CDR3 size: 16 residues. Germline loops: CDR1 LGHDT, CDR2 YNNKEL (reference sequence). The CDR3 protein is CASRQQGGYSNQPQHF. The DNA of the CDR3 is TGTGCCAGCAGACAACAGGGGGGATATAGCAATCAGCCCCAGCATTTT.

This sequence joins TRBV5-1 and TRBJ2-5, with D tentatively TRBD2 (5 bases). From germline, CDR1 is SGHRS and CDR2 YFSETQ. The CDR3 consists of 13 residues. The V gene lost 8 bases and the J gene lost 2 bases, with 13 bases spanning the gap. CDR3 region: CASTPDWQETQYF. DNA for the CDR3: TGCGCCAGTACGCCGGACTGGCAAGAGACCCAGTACTTC.

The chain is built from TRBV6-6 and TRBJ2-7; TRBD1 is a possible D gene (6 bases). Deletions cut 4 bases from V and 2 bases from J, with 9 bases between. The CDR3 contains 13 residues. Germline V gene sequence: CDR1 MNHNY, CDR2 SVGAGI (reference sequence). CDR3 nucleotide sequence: TGTGCCAGCAGTTCGCGACAGGCCTACGAGCAGTACTTC. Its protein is CASSSRQAYEQYF.

CDR3 loop: CASSDRTGWDEQFF. The DNA for the CDR3 is TGTGCCAGCAGCGACCGGACAGGGTGGGATGAGCAGTTCTTC. The chain recombines TRBV9 with TRBJ2-1; TRBD1 matches at 8 bases. V shed 3 bases, J shed 8 bases, and the junction held 7 bases outside the gene matches. Germline CDR1 SGDLS, CDR2 YYNGEE. This CDR3 spans 14 amino acids.

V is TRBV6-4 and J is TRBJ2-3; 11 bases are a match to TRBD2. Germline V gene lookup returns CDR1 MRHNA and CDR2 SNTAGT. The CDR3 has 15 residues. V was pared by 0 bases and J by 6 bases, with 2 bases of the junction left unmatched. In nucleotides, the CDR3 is TGTGCCAGCAGTGACTCTAGCGGGGGGGCCGATACGCAGTATTTT. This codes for CASSDSSGGADTQYF.

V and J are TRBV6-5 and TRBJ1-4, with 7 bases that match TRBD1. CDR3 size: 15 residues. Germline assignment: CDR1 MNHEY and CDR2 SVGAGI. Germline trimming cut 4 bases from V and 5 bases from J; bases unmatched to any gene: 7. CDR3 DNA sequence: TGTGCCAGCAGTTCCCCCGGGACAGAGAATGAAAAACTGTTTTTT. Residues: CASSSPGTENEKLFF.

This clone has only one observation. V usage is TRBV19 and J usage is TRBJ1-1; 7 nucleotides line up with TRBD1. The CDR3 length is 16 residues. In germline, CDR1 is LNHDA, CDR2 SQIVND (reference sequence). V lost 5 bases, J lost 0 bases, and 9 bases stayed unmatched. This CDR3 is CASSQRTGLMNTEAFF. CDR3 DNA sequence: TGTGCCAGTAGTCAACGGACAGGACTCATGAACACTGAAGCTTTCTTT.

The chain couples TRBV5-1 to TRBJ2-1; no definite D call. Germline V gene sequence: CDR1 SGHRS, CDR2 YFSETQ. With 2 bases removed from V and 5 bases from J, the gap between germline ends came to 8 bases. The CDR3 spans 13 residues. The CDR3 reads CASSLNSNNEQFF. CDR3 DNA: TGCGCCAGCAGCTTAAACAGCAACAATGAGCAGTTCTTC.

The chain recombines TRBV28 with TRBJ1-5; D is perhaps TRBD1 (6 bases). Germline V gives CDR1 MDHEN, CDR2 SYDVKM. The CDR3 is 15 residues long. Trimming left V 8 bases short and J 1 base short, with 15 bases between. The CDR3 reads CASSLGGHSNQPQHF. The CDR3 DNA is TGTGCCAGCTCCTTGGGGGGGCACAGCAATCAGCCCCAGCATTTT.

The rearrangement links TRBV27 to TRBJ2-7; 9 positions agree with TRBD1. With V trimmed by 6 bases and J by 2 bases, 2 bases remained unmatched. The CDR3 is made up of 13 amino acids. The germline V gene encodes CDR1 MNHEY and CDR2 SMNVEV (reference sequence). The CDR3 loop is CASSGTGPYEQYF. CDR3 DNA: TGTGCCAGCAGCGGGACAGGGCCCTACGAGCAGTACTTC.

CDR3: CASSLWTGDYGYTF. The CDR3 region has the DNA TGTGCCAGCAGCCTTTGGACAGGGGACTATGGCTACACCTTC. The chain is built from TRBV13 and TRBJ1-2; 9 positions agree with TRBD1. The V segment lost 5 bases and the J segment 3 bases; nucleotides outside the gene matches: 4. CDR3 length: 14 residues. CDR1 is PRHDT, CDR2 FYEKMQ, per germline (reference sequence). Full variable domain (outside the CDR3, taken from reference TRBV13 and TRBJ1-2): AAGVIQSPRHLIKEKRETATLKCYPIPRHDTVYWYQQGPGQDPQFLISFYEKMQSDKGSIPDRFSAQQFSDYHSELNMSSLELGDSALYFCASSLWTGDYGYTFGSGTRLTVV.

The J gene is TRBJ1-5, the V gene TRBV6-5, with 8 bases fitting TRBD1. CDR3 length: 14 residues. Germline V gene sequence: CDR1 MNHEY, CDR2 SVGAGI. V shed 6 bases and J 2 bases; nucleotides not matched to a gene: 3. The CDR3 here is CASRRTGRNQPQHF. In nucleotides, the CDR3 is TGTGCCAGCAGGAGGACAGGGCGCAATCAGCCCCAGCATTTT.